What follows is one TCR beta chain and its context. Its antigen is currently not known. The sample holds no much larger clone one base away, and base qualities are not on file. The CDR3 covers 14 residues, taking in both the cysteine and the phenylalanine. Only the CDR3 DNA stays, 42 bases, in frame from base 1. CDR1 is given as SQVTM and CDR2 as ANQGSEA, both from the germline V gene. Unmatched junction bases come to 4, with V trimmed by 4 bases and J by 2 bases. These data originate in a study of shared clonotypes between healthy human individuals (dated by TCRdb to the early 2020s). Broadly, across the study: The cohort comprised a couple of women and a few men aged 18 to 49 years. For each donor, three plates each were used for CD4 naive and CD4 memory, two plates were used for CD8 naive, and one plate was used for CD8 memory. The study deeply sequenced blood TCR repertoires of five healthy adults to estimate repertoire size and the extent of clonotype sharing between individuals. To increase sequencing depth and limit assay-specific biases, TCR repertoire library preparation and sequencing were carried out by different laboratories using diverse techniques. Per donor, leukapheresis produced somewhere between about 0.9 and 9.5 billion PBMCs. Beyond this particular receptor, the publication reports: Based on pairwise subsampling, the degree of clonotype sharing among donors was expected to be affected by sequencing depth. Only blood was sampled, and tissue TCR repertoires likely differ from those in blood. Incomplete sequencing was indicated by rarefaction of sorted-subset datasets, despite the large sequencing depth. The genetic and exposure-history diversity represented was limited by the small number of donors. Across a few donors, approximately 5% of naive CD4, roughly 3.5% of naive CD8, 2.3% of memory CD4, and approximately 0.4% of memory CD8 clonotypes were shared. Higher generation probabilities were observed for clonotypes shared by all four sorted-subset donors than for non-shared clonotypes. Estimated clonotype richness was generally larger for naive than for memory subsets.

TCR CDR3 regions were amplified from genomic DNA by multiplex PCR using the deep immunoSEQ assay. Genomic DNA extracted from each cell subset was distributed evenly over all wells of several immunoSEQ 96-well plates, and each plate served as one replicate. For sorted subsets, each replicate PCR was loaded with roughly 190 ng genomic DNA, equivalent to 25,000 to 30,000 T cell genomes. The purified libraries were quantified using a Qubit 3.0 fluorometer, sized with a Bioanalyzer 2100, and then quantified again using the KAPA Library Quantification kit. A separate single-read 150-cycle Illumina NextSeq 550 flow cell was used to sequence each immunoSEQ 96-well plate. Turning to the authors' computational methods: Because the immunoSEQ output included only junctional sequences and no quality scores, the filtering could not be the same as the filtering used for full-length reads. To assign V/J genes and CDR3, sequences were annotated using PyIR, a Python wrapper for IgBLAST v1.9, with IMGT germline references. Reads were filtered out if the reads had weak V/J assignments (E-value above 1e-6), no CDR3, stop codons, out-of-frame junctions, or ambiguous translated residues. V3J clonotypes were defined by identical inferred V gene, J gene, and CDR3 amino acid sequence. Percentage overlap between repertoires was computed as shared unique clonotypes divided by the size of the smaller repertoire. Richness of each repertoire was evaluated using RTK rarefaction, the Chao1 estimator, and Recon v2.1 estimates of unobserved clonotypes. Generation probabilities for all TCRbeta clonotypes obtained by the gDNA method from a few donors were computed using OLGA. TCRdb's version of the immuneACCESS table is confined to in-frame rearrangements and falls short of the full clone set. An unresolved V gene accounts for under half of the shortfall where checked; the remainder is of unknown origin. D and trimming were read from the DNA, whereas the V and J calls and clone size are those reported in that table. Counted in this sample were more than 2,000,000 clones; 90% to 95% of them appeared once. The ten largest account for 0.35% to 0.45% of the sample.

The donors were healthy, HIV-negative adults who had no recently reported acute infections or vaccinations. Every donor was a Caucasian adult residing in Nashville, Tennessee, USA. CD4+ T cells were enriched by magnetic negative selection; naive cells were then positively selected on CD45RA, and the negative fraction formed the memory subset. Blood was collected by leukapheresis, and PBMCs were isolated by Ficoll-Histopaque density gradient centrifugation and then cryopreserved in liquid nitrogen vapor phase. Analytical flow cytometry was used to check the purity and quantity of each magnetically sorted T cell population. From each sorted fraction, genomic DNA was isolated and quantified by UV absorbance on a Nanodrop 2000c.

Sequencing was done on a sample of naive CD4+ T cells from PBMCs. According to the study, the label for this sample's cell subset or site signals: CD45RA+ positively selected. The source of this sequence is a man aged 18 to 30 in good health. Some clones in this sample may be carry-over from other donors' samples. Recombination connected TRBV29-1 to TRBJ1-5; 8 bases in the middle match TRBD1. The CDR3 reads as follows: CSVGTGTRNQPQHF. At the DNA level, the sequence is TGCAGCGTTGGGACAGGGACTCGCAATCAGCCCCAGCATTTT.